This T cell receptor beta chain was obtained from a study of beta chain features in type 1 diabetes. TCRB transcripts that were expressed got sequenced, as all of the isolated RNA had been reverse transcribed. Some clones are missing from TCRdb's copy, which holds only in-frame ones; the method was immunoSEQ multiplex PCR. The sample lists 240,000 or so clones, around 68% occurring once. The CDR3 consists of 15 residues. The V end was cut by 3 bases, the J end by 2 bases, with 13 bases between. CDR1 GTSNPN and CDR2 SVGIG come from the germline V gene (reference sequence). About this clone: No antigen is known for it.

Whole-study results and caveats: Sequencing used cDNA, and cells with high TCR expression could therefore be over-represented.

A sort by CD45RO/CCR7/CD25/CD127/CD95/CD27 yielded CD4+ naive, central memory, regulatory and stem cell-like memory cells. The sequencing input was naive CD4+ T cells from blood. The sequence derives from a man aged 30 to 45 in good health. The chain has TRBV30 and TRBJ2-2; D is uncertain. Here the CDR3 DNA reads TGTGCCTGGAGCTCTCCCATACGAAACACCGGGGAGCTGTTTTTT. Translation gives CAWSSPIRNTGELFF.